This record looks at one T cell receptor (beta chain) sequence and its context. The antigen is unknown. The CDR3 extends over 12 amino acids. CDR1 and CDR2 from the germline V gene are MNHEY and SMNVEV (reference sequence). Trimming stripped 6 bases from V and 4 bases from J, with 6 bases between. The sample comes from a study of regulatory T cells in long-lasting Graves disease. Indicated time point: newly diagnosed GD, antithyroid drugs for less than 3 months. PBMCs were the source of the RNA used for TCR sequencing. Regarding the study as a whole: TCR diversity was lower in persistent Graves' patients than in newly diagnosed ones.

HTBI primers from iRepertoire and Arm-PCR of CDR3 regions yielded the TCR beta libraries. TCRdb ran MiXCR on the multiplex PCR reads and lists one entry per CDR3 protein. The sample has about 320,000 distinct CDR3 sequences; approximately 20% are singletons. The TCR originated in a female donor with Graves disease. The gene calls are TRBV27 and TRBJ2-2; D not certain. The starting material was peripheral blood mononuclear cells (PBMCs), obtained at new diagnosis, from a patient treated with antithyroid drugs. CDR3 sequence reads: CASSPITGELFF. The DNA for the CDR3 is TGTGCCAGCAGCCCTATCACCGGGGAGCTGTTTTTT.